These 21 T cell receptor beta chains originate from one sample sequenced in a study of blood T cell repertoires in COVID-19. Only in-frame clones appear in the TCRdb table, and some are missing; sequencing was by immunoSEQ multiplex PCR. The sample has roughly 50,000 clones, 90% seen once. The specimen was peripheral blood. The receptor source for this set is a woman aged 40 to 50 with active COVID-19.

The J gene is TRBJ1-2, the V gene TRBV6-5; TRBD1 agrees at 8 bases. After removal of 7 bases from V and 3 bases from J, the junction contained 7 bases not matched to a gene. The CDR3 spans 14 residues. Germline V gene sequence: CDR1 MNHEY, CDR2 SVGAGI. The CDR3 bases are TGTGCCAGCAAAGACAGGGGTGGGGACTATGGCTACACCTTC. The encoded protein is CASKDRGGDYGYTF.

J is TRBJ2-5 and V is TRBV28; D call uncertain. V dropped 6 bases and J dropped 5 bases, with 16 bases sitting between them. This CDR3 is built from 14 residues. CDR1 is MDHEN, CDR2 SYDVKM, per germline. The CDR3 reads CASSLIRVLETQYF. The CDR3, as DNA: TGTGCCAGCAGCCTGATACGGGTCTTGGAGACCCAGTACTTC.

The chain links TRBV7-8 to TRBJ2-2; TRBD1 matches at 9 bases. V lost 3 bases to trimming and J lost 7 bases; unmatched junction nucleotides: 6. The CDR3 totals 15 residues. Germline V gene lookup returns CDR1 SGHVS and CDR2 FQNEAQ. The CDR3 loop reads CASSFRDRAVGELFF. The CDR3 bases are TGTGCCAGCAGCTTCCGGGACAGGGCCGTCGGGGAGCTGTTTTTT.

The chain employs TRBV6-1 and TRBJ2-2; TRBD2 aligns across 11 bases. The ends lost 4 bases at V and 3 bases at J; junction bases unmatched: 4. CDR3 length: 16 amino acids. Germline V CDR1 and CDR2: MNHNS, SASEGT. CDR3 amino acids: CASSVLAGEDTGELFF. The CDR3 DNA reads as TGTGCCAGCAGTGTACTAGCGGGGGAGGACACCGGGGAGCTGTTTTTT.

V gene TRBV2 combines with J gene TRBJ2-7, with 14 bases lining up with TRBD2. CDR1 is SNHLY, CDR2 FYNNEI, per germline. V shed 2 bases and J 4 bases; nucleotides not matched to a gene: 4. The CDR3 runs 16 residues. For the CDR3, the DNA is TGTGCCAGCAGTGAACTGGGACTAGCGGGGGAGTACGAGCAGTACTTC. It encodes CASSELGLAGEYEQYF.

The genes are TRBV7-8 and TRBJ2-2, with a weak D call TRBD2 (6 bases). The CDR3 runs 13 residues. Trimming took off 5 bases at V and 6 bases at J, with 10 bases between the two ends. Germline V gene data show CDR1 as SGHVS and CDR2 as FQNEAQ. The CDR3 sequence is CASSQTSSGELFF. The CDR3 DNA reads TGTGCCAGCAGCCAGACTAGTTCCGGGGAGCTGTTTTTT.

The chain couples TRBV19 to TRBJ2-2, with D tentatively TRBD2 (5 bases). This CDR3 is built from 14 residues. Germline V gene sequence: CDR1 LNHDA, CDR2 SQIVND (reference sequence). Between the trimmed V and J ends, which lost 1 base and 6 bases, there was a span of 9 bases. CDR3 in amino acids: CASSIAGVAGELFF. CDR3 bases: TGTGCCAGTAGTATAGCCGGGGTGGCCGGGGAGCTGTTTTTT.

The J gene is TRBJ1-1, the V gene TRBV5-6, with D unclear. The length of the CDR3 is 14 residues. The V gene lost 4 bases and the J gene lost 5 bases, with 15 bases spanning the gap. Germline loops: CDR1 SGHDT, CDR2 YYEEEE. CDR3 loop: CASSLIRGYTEAFF. In DNA, the CDR3 is TGTGCCAGCAGCCTGATACGGGGTTATACTGAAGCTTTCTTT.

The CDR3 sequence: CASSLSLYGYTF. As DNA, the CDR3 is TGTGCCAGCTCACTATCTCTCTATGGCTACACCTTC. V and J are TRBV18 and TRBJ1-2, with D unclear. Trimming took off 4 bases at V and 4 bases at J, with 7 bases between the two ends. This CDR3 region has 12 residues. In germline, CDR1 is KGHSH, CDR2 LQKENI.

The rearrangement links TRBV9 to TRBJ2-2, with TRBD2 identical over 12 bases. The V gene end was trimmed by 1 base and the J gene end by 0 bases; junction bases not matched to a gene: 4. Germline CDR1 reads SGDLS; CDR2 reads YYNGEE. This CDR3 has 18 amino acids. CDR3 loop: CASSVSSGGAANTGELFF. In DNA form, the CDR3 reads TGTGCCAGCAGCGTATCTAGCGGGGGGGCCGCGAACACCGGGGAGCTGTTTTTT.

V and J are TRBV5-1 and TRBJ1-2, with a weak D call TRBD1 (5 bases). V was clipped by 0 bases and J by 8 bases, with 14 bases between them. Germline V CDR1 and CDR2: SGHRS, YFSETQ. The CDR3 is 14 residues long. DNA of the CDR3: TGCGCCAGCAGCTTGGACACAGGCATGTGGGGCTACACCTTC. Its translation is CASSLDTGMWGYTF.

The CDR3 loop reads CASSFDRVRSYEQYF. The CDR3 nucleotides read TGTGCCAGCAGCTTCGACAGGGTCCGGTCCTACGAGCAGTACTTC. V gene TRBV7-9 combines with J gene TRBJ2-7; 7 bases are a match to TRBD1. In germline, CDR1 is SEHNR, CDR2 FQNEAQ (reference sequence). Trimming cost V 3 bases and J 1 base; bases outside gene matches: 6. The CDR3 length is 15 residues.

V is TRBV5-1 and J is TRBJ1-5, with 7 bases fitting TRBD1. Trimming took 3 bases from V and 2 from J; bases not matched to a gene: 5. Looked up from germline, CDR1 is SGHRS and CDR2 is YFSETQ. This CDR3 is 15 amino acids long. CDR3 region: CASSSGTDRNQPQHF. CDR3 bases: TGCGCCAGCAGCTCAGGGACAGATCGCAATCAGCCCCAGCATTTT.

The CDR3 protein is CASSSTGTGYYEQYF. CDR3 nucleotide sequence: TGCGCCAGCAGCTCCACCGGGACAGGGTATTACGAGCAGTACTTC. This sequence joins TRBV5-1 and TRBJ2-7; 9 bases line up with TRBD1. The CDR3 is 15 residues long. Germline CDR1 is SGHRS and CDR2 is YFSETQ. V lost 3 bases to trimming and J lost 4 bases; unmatched junction nucleotides: 8.

V and J are TRBV7-3 and TRBJ2-1, with D possibly matching TRBD2 (7 bases). Trimming left V 1 base short and J 12 bases short, with 13 bases between. The germline gives CDR1 SGHTA, CDR2 FQGTGA. This CDR3 is 13 amino acids long. The CDR3 loop is CASSLREGGTQFF. For the CDR3, the DNA is TGTGCCAGCAGCTTAAGAGAGGGGGGGACGCAGTTCTTC.

This clone was counted a single time. This chain connects TRBV7-8 to TRBJ2-7; tentatively, D is TRBD2 (5 bases). This CDR3 comprises 16 residues. Between the trimmed V and J ends, which lost 0 bases and 1 base, there was a span of 13 bases. Germline CDR1 is SGHVS and CDR2 is FQNEAQ. The chain's CDR3 is CASSLALSGISYEQYF. The DNA for the CDR3 is TGTGCCAGCAGCTTAGCGCTTTCGGGGATTTCCTACGAGCAGTACTTC.

The chain combines TRBV2 with TRBJ2-3; D is perhaps TRBD1 (7 bases). This CDR3 has 14 residues. CDR1 is SNHLY, CDR2 FYNNEI, per germline. The CDR3 DNA follows: TGTGCTTGGAGGAGGGGGCTCAGCACAGATACGCAGTATTTT. Its translation is CAWRRGLSTDTQYF.

The chain employs TRBV21-1 and TRBJ1-5; the D call TRBD1 from the table was never checked on the DNA. TRBV21-1 is a known pseudogene. The CDR3 is 13 amino acids. CDR3 protein: CATIGQANQPQHF. CDR3 in DNA: TGTGCCACCATAGGACAGGCCAATCAGCCCCAGCATTTT.

Turning to this clone: Its ends do not fully match the called genes, so a read error is possible. This rearrangement joins TRBV9 to TRBJ1-3; tentative D call: TRBD1 (5 bases). The CDR3 covers 14 residues. Germline CDR1 reads SGDLS; CDR2 reads YYNGEE. The CDR3: CTSSSGIAGNTIYF. The DNA of the CDR3 is TGTACCAGCAGCTCAGGGATTGCTGGAAACACCATATATTTT.

The chain joins TRBV6-1 to TRBJ1-2, with a weak D call TRBD1 (5 bases). Germline V lookup: CDR1 MNHNS, CDR2 SASEGT. V lost 2 bases and J 2 bases, leaving 12 bases between the germline ends. The CDR3 runs 15 residues. The DNA of the CDR3 is TGTGCCAGCAGTGAAACTTGGGGCAGCAACTATGGCTACACCTTC. Its translation is CASSETWGSNYGYTF.

This clone was detected once. V usage is TRBV2 and J usage is TRBJ2-2; a weak D match, TRBD1 (6 bases). V was shortened by 1 base and J by 7 bases, with 10 bases between the two germline ends. The CDR3 is made up of 14 amino acids. The germline gives CDR1 SNHLY, CDR2 FYNNEI. CDR3 region: CASSEGGRVGELFF. The CDR3 DNA follows: TGTGCCAGCAGTGAAGGGGGGCGAGTCGGGGAGCTGTTTTTT.